This TCR beta chain was retrieved from a study of identical twins. Germline loops: CDR1 DFQATT, CDR2 SNEGSKA (reference sequence). After removal of 1 base from V and 4 bases from J, the junction contained 5 bases not matched to a gene. The CDR3 totals 14 residues. This clonotype was seen more than once but under ten times. Each CDR3 protein gets one entry after TCRdb re-called the 5' RACE reads with MiXCR. The table shows some 1,600,000 distinct CDR3 sequences, with 25% to 35% occurring only once. Sequenced: cord blood. The clonotype comes from a newborn girl in good health. The V gene is TRBV20-1, the J gene TRBJ1-2, with TRBD1 matching over 8 bases. The DNA for the CDR3 is TGCAGTGCTAGAGCCCGAGGACAGGGCTATGGCTACACCTTC. Its protein product is CSARARGQGYGYTF.